The 17 T cell receptor beta chains below all came from one sample that was sequenced in a study of blood T cell repertoires in COVID-19. The method was immunoSEQ multiplex PCR; TCRdb's version includes in-frame clones alone and lacks a portion of them. The table shows around 180,000 clones, with approximately 90% occurring only once. Material for sequencing was peripheral blood. These receptors all come from a woman younger than 45 with acute or convalescent COVID-19.

The chain has TRBV2 and TRBJ1-4; TRBD1 is a possible D gene (6 bases). Germline assignment: CDR1 SNHLY and CDR2 FYNNEI. V gave up 4 bases and J gave up 3 bases, with 15 bases separating them. The CDR3 consists of 16 residues. The CDR3: CASSARLGAANEKLFF. CDR3 DNA: TGTGCCAGCAGTGCCCGCCTGGGGGCGGCTAATGAAAAACTGTTTTTT.

This chain links TRBV9 with TRBJ1-5; D not resolved. The V end lost 2 bases, the J end lost 4 bases, and 7 bases lay between the germline ends. Germline V gene sequence: CDR1 SGDLS, CDR2 YYNGEE. This CDR3 is 13 amino acids long. CDR3 sequence (DNA): TGTGCCAGCAGCGTTGGTCGGAATCAGCCCCAGCATTTT. It encodes CASSVGRNQPQHF.

The V and J genes are TRBV5-1 and TRBJ1-2; D is ambiguous. There are 16 residues in the CDR3. Per the germline V gene, CDR1 is SGHRS and CDR2 is YFSETQ. Deletions cut 4 bases from V and 0 bases from J, with 16 bases between. Written as DNA, the CDR3 is TGCGCCAGCAGCCCACTTCCCGACATAGCTAACTATGGCTACACCTTC. Protein sequence: CASSPLPDIANYGYTF.

V usage is TRBV7-2 and J usage is TRBJ1-2, with D maybe TRBD1 (6 bases). The germline V gene has CDR1 SGHTA and CDR2 FQGNSA. V dropped 5 bases and J dropped 9 bases, with 16 bases sitting between them. The CDR3 is made up of 13 amino acids. The CDR3 DNA sequence: TGTGCCAGCAGCAGCGGGACACCCAGAAGCTACACCTTC. It encodes CASSSGTPRSYTF.

CDR3 sequence reads: CASSIFAAPRTGVAYNSPLHF. Written as DNA, the CDR3 is TGTGCCAGCAGTATTTTCGCCGCCCCGAGGACAGGGGTCGCCTATAATTCACCCCTCCACTTT. The chain uses TRBV28 and TRBJ1-6, with 9 positions matching TRBD1. Germline V gives CDR1 MDHEN, CDR2 SYDVKM. The CDR3 is 21 residues long. V gave up 5 bases and J gave up 2 bases; unmatched junction bases: 19.

The CDR3 loop reads CASSLTVNEKLFF. The DNA for the CDR3 is TGCGCCAGCAGCTTGACAGTTAATGAAAAACTGTTTTTT. This rearrangement joins TRBV5-1 to TRBJ1-4; no reliable D call. CDR3 length: 13 amino acids. The V end lost 1 base, the J end lost 4 bases, and 5 bases lay between the germline ends. Germline CDR1 reads SGHRS; CDR2 reads YFSETQ.

In this sample, this clone turned up a few times. CDR3 loop: CASGEGETQYF. The CDR3 coding sequence is TGTGCCAGCGGGGAGGGAGAGACCCAGTACTTC. The rearrangement uses TRBV11-3 and TRBJ2-5, with TRBD2 identical over 7 bases. From germline, CDR1 is SGHNT and CDR2 YENEEA. The ends lost 8 bases at V and 4 bases at J; junction bases unmatched: 1. The CDR3 has 11 amino acids. The full variable domain, rest sourced from reference TRBV11-3 and TRBJ2-5, is EAGVVQSPRYKIIEKKQPVAFWCNPISGHNTLYWYLQNLGQGPELLIRYENEEAVDDSQLPKDRFSAERLKGVDSTLKIQPAELGDSAVYLCASGEGETQYFGPGTRLLVL.

There are a few counts of this clone. V gene TRBV4-2 combines with J gene TRBJ2-7; possibly TRBD2 for D (6 bases). This CDR3 spans 14 amino acids. Per germline, CDR1 LGHNA and CDR2 YNFKEQ. V was trimmed by 1 base and J by 7 bases, leaving 14 bases between them. The CDR3 DNA is TGTGCCAGCAGCCAAGTTAAGGCCGCGGGGGAGCAGTACTTC. It is translated as CASSQVKAAGEQYF.

The gene calls are TRBV10-2 and TRBJ1-1, with a tentative D call TRBD1 (6 bases). This CDR3 region has 13 residues. The germline V and J ends were trimmed by 0 bases and 10 bases, with 12 bases remaining between them. Germline V gene sequence: CDR1 WSHSY, CDR2 SAAADI. The chain's CDR3 is CASSESNLGGAFF. CDR3 nucleotide sequence: TGCGCCAGCAGTGAGTCAAATCTAGGGGGAGCTTTCTTT.

The chain uses TRBV7-2 and TRBJ2-1; 7 bases agree with TRBD2. Trimming cost V 4 bases and J 6 bases; bases outside gene matches: 9. Looked up from germline, CDR1 is SGHTA and CDR2 is FQGNSA. This CDR3 has 15 amino acids. CDR3 coding DNA: TGTGCCAGCAGCTGGGGCGGGAGTAGTAGCAATGAGCAGTTCTTC. This translates into CASSWGGSSSNEQFF.

This chain links TRBV5-1 with TRBJ2-1, with 15 bases that match TRBD2. The CDR3 is made up of 14 amino acids. Germline V gene data show CDR1 as SGHRS and CDR2 as YFSETQ. V was pared by 2 bases and J by 15 bases, with 6 bases of the junction left unmatched. The CDR3 DNA reads TGCGCCAGCAGCTTAGGACTAGCGGGAGGGCCTGCGTTCTTC. Its protein is CASSLGLAGGPAFF.

V and J are TRBV18 and TRBJ1-6; D not certain. CDR3 length: 13 residues. Trimming cost V 3 bases and J 4 bases, with 4 bases left between them. Looked up from germline, CDR1 is KGHSH and CDR2 is LQKENI. CDR3 sequence: CASSPQYNSPLHF. The CDR3 bases are TGTGCCAGCTCACCGCAGTATAATTCACCCCTCCACTTT. The whole variable domain, filled in from reference TRBV18 and TRBJ1-6, reads NAGVMQNPRHLVRRRGQEARLRCSPMKGHSHVYWYRQLPEEGLKFMVYLQKENIIDESGMPKERFSAEFPKEGPSILRIQQVVRGDSAAYFCASSPQYNSPLHFGNGTRLTVT.

The rearrangement joins TRBV28 to TRBJ1-4, with a weak D call TRBD1 (5 bases). V dropped 10 bases and J dropped 0 bases, with 9 bases sitting between them. This CDR3 comprises 13 residues. Per germline, CDR1 MDHEN and CDR2 SYDVKM. The CDR3 nucleotides are TGTGCCACCAAACAGGCAACTAATGAAAAACTGTTTTTT. This codes for CATKQATNEKLFF.

This clone was found once. The chain recombines TRBV28 with TRBJ1-5; no firm D call. The germline V gene encodes CDR1 MDHEN and CDR2 SYDVKM. The V and J ends lost 5 bases and 2 bases respectively, with 13 bases between them. The CDR3 length is 15 residues. CDR3 sequence: CASSPNRGRNQPQHF. Here the CDR3 DNA reads TGTGCCAGCAGTCCAAACCGGGGTCGCAATCAGCCCCAGCATTTT.

The chain recombines TRBV2 with TRBJ2-1; 7 bases map to TRBD2. CDR3 length: 14 amino acids. With V trimmed by 3 bases and J by 7 bases, 6 bases remained unmatched. Germline CDR1 SNHLY, CDR2 FYNNEI. The CDR3 reads CASSEVSGKNEQFF. The CDR3 DNA follows: TGTGCCAGCAGTGAGGTGAGCGGGAAGAATGAGCAGTTCTTC. Supplemented by reference TRBV2 and TRBJ2-1, the full variable domain reads EPEVTQTPSHQVTQMGQEVILRCVPISNHLYFYWYRQILGQKVEFLVSFYNNEISEKSEIFDDQFSVERPDGSNFTLKIRSTKLEDSAMYFCASSEVSGKNEQFFGPGTRLTVL.

The CDR3 loop is CASSPRLAKSEQFF. The CDR3 nucleotides read TGCGCCAGCAGCCCCCGACTAGCCAAGAGTGAGCAGTTCTTC. This chain connects TRBV5-1 to TRBJ2-1; 7 bases fit TRBD2. Trimming cost V 4 bases and J 9 bases; bases outside gene matches: 10. This CDR3 is 14 amino acids long. Germline loops: CDR1 SGHRS, CDR2 YFSETQ.

The rearrangement uses TRBV2 and TRBJ1-6; 8 bases map to TRBD1. Germline lookup yields CDR1 SNHLY and CDR2 FYNNEI. The CDR3 has 16 residues. V lost 6 bases and J lost 0; bases outside the gene matches: 4. Written as DNA, the CDR3 is TGTGCCAGCAGGGGACAGGCGAGCTCCTATAATTCACCCCTCCACTTT. Residues: CASRGQASSYNSPLHF.